This T cell receptor beta chain was obtained from a study of cytotoxic CD8 clonotypes in ibrutinib-treated CLL. Study at large: The samples contained 260,000 or so productive templates on average. They also contained an average of approximately 100,000 productive rearrangements. Study observations and caveats: Clonality, elevated at ibrutinib response, dropped back toward baseline at progression. The public clonotypes identified were infrequent and showed contraction or stability on treatment.

In regard to this clone: Antigen: not known.

From cryopreserved PBMCs came roughly 1.8 micrograms of genomic DNA used for TCR beta libraries. CDR3 length: 15 amino acids. The V and J ends lost 4 bases and 6 bases, in that order; junction bases with no gene match: 5. Germline-derived CDR1 and CDR2 are SGHRS and YFSETQ. The method was immunoSEQ multiplex PCR; TCRdb's version includes in-frame clones alone and lacks a portion of them. This table holds under 300,000 clones, roughly 70% found once. Sequencing used PBMCs, obtained after 24 months of ibrutinib treatment. The chain uses TRBV5-1 and TRBJ1-4; 11 nucleotides agree with TRBD1. This TCR came from a human donor with chronic lymphocytic leukemia. The CDR3 nucleotides read TGCGCCAGCAGCGCCCGGACAGGGGGCGATGAAAAACTGTTTTTT. Protein product: CASSARTGGDEKLFF.